The 14 T cell receptor beta chains listed next were all sequenced from one sample in a study of Ad26.COV2.S vaccination and SARS-CoV-2 variants. Sequencing was performed with immunoSEQ multiplex PCR; in TCRdb, only in-frame clones are kept and a portion is missing. Counted here are about 350,000 clones, about 90% occurring once; the ten biggest clones make up around 4.2%. The specimen comprised peripheral blood, sampled after recovery from COVID-19. These TCRs come from a human donor who had recovered from COVID-19.

The chain combines TRBV12-5 with TRBJ1-2; D is undetermined. The CDR3 totals 15 residues. V gave up 0 bases and J gave up 1 base, with 9 bases separating them. Germline CDR1 LGHNT, CDR2 FRNRAP. The CDR3 coding sequence is TGTGCTAGTGGTTTGGTATTAAACAGTAACTATGGCTACACCTTC. Translating it yields CASGLVLNSNYGYTF.

This clone was seen just once. The chain combines TRBV13 with TRBJ2-3; 8 bases map to TRBD2. Germline-derived CDR1 and CDR2 are PRHDT and FYEKMQ (reference sequence). This CDR3 region has 16 residues. Unmatched junction bases numbered 6, after V lost 1 base and J lost 3 bases. The CDR3 region has the DNA TGTGCCAGCAGCTTAGACGGGGGGGCCATGACAGATACGCAGTATTTT. It translates to CASSLDGGAMTDTQYF.

This chain connects TRBV19 to TRBJ1-4, with 7 bases aligning to TRBD1. Unmatched junction bases numbered 6, after V lost 4 bases and J lost 4 bases. Germline V gene sequence: CDR1 LNHDA, CDR2 SQIVND (reference sequence). CDR3 length equals 15 residues. CDR3 bases: TGTGCCAGTAGTACCCAGGGACAGAATAATGAAAAACTGTTTTTT. This encodes CASSTQGQNNEKLFF.

This chain joins TRBV19 and TRBJ1-1; 9 bases fit TRBD1. V shed 5 bases and J 4 bases; nucleotides not matched to a gene: 5. CDR3 length: 14 residues. From germline, CDR1 is LNHDA and CDR2 SQIVND (reference sequence). For the CDR3, the DNA is TGTGCCAGTAGTGCCGGGACAGGGCTCACTGAAGCTTTCTTT. As protein: CASSAGTGLTEAFF.

The chain employs TRBV11-2 and TRBJ1-3; tentative D call: TRBD1 (6 bases). Germline CDR1 SGHAT, CDR2 FQNNGV. The CDR3 has 16 residues. Trimming pared 5 bases from V and 4 bases from J, leaving 18 bases between. The CDR3 protein is CASSPKLDSLGNTIYF. CDR3 in DNA: TGTGCCAGCAGCCCCAAGCTGGACAGCTTAGGAAACACCATATATTTT.

J is TRBJ2-1 and V is TRBV25-1; 10 nucleotides align to TRBD2. CDR1 MGHDK and CDR2 SYGVNS come from the germline V gene. The CDR3 covers 16 residues. V lost 2 bases, J lost 5 bases, and 6 bases stayed unmatched. CDR3 in amino acids: CASSERVAGGHNEQFF. The CDR3, as DNA: TGTGCCAGCAGTGAAAGAGTAGCGGGGGGACACAATGAGCAGTTCTTC.

V is TRBV9 and J is TRBJ1-1; no firm D call. Trimming pared 0 bases from V and 0 bases from J, leaving 9 bases between. Looked up from germline, CDR1 is SGDLS and CDR2 is YYNGEE. This CDR3 spans 15 amino acids. The chain's CDR3 is CASSVEGWMNTEAFF. The CDR3 DNA reads as TGTGCCAGCAGCGTAGAGGGCTGGATGAACACTGAAGCTTTCTTT.

The chain links TRBV6-5 to TRBJ2-3, with D possibly being TRBD1 or TRBD2 (5 bases each). V was shortened by 2 bases and J by 6 bases, with 6 bases between the two germline ends. CDR3 length: 12 amino acids. Germline lookup yields CDR1 MNHEY and CDR2 SVGAGI. The CDR3, as DNA: TGTGCCAGCAGTTACGGGGACGATACGCAGTATTTT. This sequence encodes CASSYGDDTQYF.

This CDR3 reads CASSPTGEAPYRGHEKLFF. DNA of the CDR3: TGTGCCAGCAGCCCCACTGGGGAGGCCCCCTACAGGGGACATGAAAAACTGTTTTTT. The chain uses TRBV9 and TRBJ1-4; 7 bases line up with TRBD1. In germline, CDR1 is SGDLS, CDR2 YYNGEE. With V trimmed by 4 bases and J by 6 bases, 21 bases remained unmatched. This CDR3 is 19 amino acids long.

The rearrangement uses TRBV3-1 (or the pseudogene TRBV3-2) and TRBJ1-2; D may be TRBD1 (5 bases). The CDR3 runs 17 residues. Germline V gene lookup returns CDR1 LGHDT and CDR2 YNNKEL (reference sequence). Deletions cut 4 bases from V and 5 bases from J, with 23 bases between. CDR3 amino acids: CASSPGEGGGLRYGYTF. The CDR3 bases are TGTGCCAGCAGCCCCGGGGAAGGCGGGGGATTGAGGTATGGCTACACCTTC.

The V call is TRBV7-6, the J call TRBJ2-5; D unresolved. Between the trimmed V and J ends, which lost 2 bases and 3 bases, there was a span of 7 bases. CDR1 is SGHVS and CDR2 is FNYEAQ in the germline V gene. This CDR3 has 13 residues. CDR3 DNA sequence: TGTGCCAGCAGCTTAATCCATAAAGAGACCCAGTACTTC. Protein product: CASSLIHKETQYF.

The rearrangement joins TRBV15 to TRBJ2-7; D remains ambiguous. The CDR3 is made up of 13 amino acids. The V end was cut by 3 bases, the J end by 4 bases, with 10 bases between. Germline assignment: CDR1 LNHNV and CDR2 YYDKDF (reference sequence). CDR3 DNA: TGTGCCACCAGCAGGGACCCACAATACGAGCAGTACTTC. This gives the protein CATSRDPQYEQYF.

The chain couples TRBV27 to TRBJ1-3; 9 bases line up with TRBD1. Trimming removed 5 bases from V and 3 bases from J; junction bases left unmatched: 11. This CDR3 is built from 17 residues. In germline, CDR1 is MNHEY, CDR2 SMNVEV (reference sequence). CDR3 DNA sequence: TGTGCCAGCAGTCCGGGGGACAGGGTGGGCTTTGGAAACACCATATATTTT. Its protein product is CASSPGDRVGFGNTIYF.

In nucleotides, the CDR3 is TGTGCCAGCACCTACTCAAGGGGGGTTGAGAGCTATGGCTACACCTTC. Amino acid sequence: CASTYSRGVESYGYTF. This chain joins TRBV6-5 and TRBJ1-2, with D perhaps TRBD1 (6 bases). CDR3 length: 16 residues. Trimming took 7 bases from V and 4 from J, leaving 22 bases between them. Germline V gene lookup returns CDR1 MNHEY and CDR2 SVGAGI.